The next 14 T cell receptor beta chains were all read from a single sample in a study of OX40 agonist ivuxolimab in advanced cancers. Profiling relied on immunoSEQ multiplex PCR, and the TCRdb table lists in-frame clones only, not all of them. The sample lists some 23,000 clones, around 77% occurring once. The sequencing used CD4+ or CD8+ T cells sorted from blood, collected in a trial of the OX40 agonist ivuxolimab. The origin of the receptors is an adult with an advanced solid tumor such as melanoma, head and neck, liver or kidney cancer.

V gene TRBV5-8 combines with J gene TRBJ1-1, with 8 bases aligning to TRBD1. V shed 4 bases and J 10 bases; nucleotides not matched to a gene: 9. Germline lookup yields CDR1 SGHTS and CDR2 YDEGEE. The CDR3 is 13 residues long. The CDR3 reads CASSRDRLGAAFF. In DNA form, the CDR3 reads TGTGCCAGCAGCCGGGACAGGTTGGGAGCAGCTTTCTTT.

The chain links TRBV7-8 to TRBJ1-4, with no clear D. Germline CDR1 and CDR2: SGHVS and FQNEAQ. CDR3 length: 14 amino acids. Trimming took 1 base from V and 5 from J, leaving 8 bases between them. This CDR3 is CASSLERPNEKLFF. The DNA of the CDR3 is TGTGCCAGCAGCTTAGAGAGGCCCAATGAAAAACTGTTTTTT.

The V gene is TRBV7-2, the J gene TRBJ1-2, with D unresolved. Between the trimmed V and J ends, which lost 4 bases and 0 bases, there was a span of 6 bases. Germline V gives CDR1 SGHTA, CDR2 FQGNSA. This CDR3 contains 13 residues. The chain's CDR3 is CASSSNSNYGYTF. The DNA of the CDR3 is TGTGCCAGCAGCTCAAACTCTAACTATGGCTACACCTTC.

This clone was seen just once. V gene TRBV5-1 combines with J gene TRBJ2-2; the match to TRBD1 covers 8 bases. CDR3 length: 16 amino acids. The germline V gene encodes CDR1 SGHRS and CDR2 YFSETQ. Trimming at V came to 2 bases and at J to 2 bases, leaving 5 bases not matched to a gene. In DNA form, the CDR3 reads TGCGCCAGCAGCTTCTACAGGGGGATCAACACCGGGGAGCTGTTTTTT. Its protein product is CASSFYRGINTGELFF.

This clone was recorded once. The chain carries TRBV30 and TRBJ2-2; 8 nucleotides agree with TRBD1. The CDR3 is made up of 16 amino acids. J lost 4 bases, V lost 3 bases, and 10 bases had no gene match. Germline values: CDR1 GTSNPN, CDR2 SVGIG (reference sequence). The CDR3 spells CAWRPLGQGGTGELFF. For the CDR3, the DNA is TGTGCCTGGAGGCCCTTAGGACAGGGCGGCACCGGGGAGCTGTTTTTT.

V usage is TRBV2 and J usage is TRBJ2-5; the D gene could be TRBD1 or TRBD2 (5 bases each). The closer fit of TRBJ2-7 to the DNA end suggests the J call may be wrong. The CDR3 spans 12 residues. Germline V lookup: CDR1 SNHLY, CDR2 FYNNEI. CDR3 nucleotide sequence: TGTGCCAGCAGTGAGGGACGTAACGAGCAGTACTTC. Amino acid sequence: CASSEGRNEQYF.

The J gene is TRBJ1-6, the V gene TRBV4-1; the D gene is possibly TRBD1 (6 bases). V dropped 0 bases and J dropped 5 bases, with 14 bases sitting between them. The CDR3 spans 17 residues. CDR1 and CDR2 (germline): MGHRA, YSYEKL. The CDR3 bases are TGCGCCAGCAGCCAAGACAGGCAGGGGCCCCATAATTCACCCCTCCACTTT. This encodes CASSQDRQGPHNSPLHF.

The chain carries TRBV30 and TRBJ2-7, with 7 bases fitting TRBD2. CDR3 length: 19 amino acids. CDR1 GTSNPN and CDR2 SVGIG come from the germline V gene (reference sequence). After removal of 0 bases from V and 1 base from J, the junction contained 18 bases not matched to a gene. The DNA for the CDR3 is TGTGCCTGGAGTGTAGGAGGGGCTGTACGGGGGGATAGGTCCTACGAGCAGTACTTC. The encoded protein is CAWSVGGAVRGDRSYEQYF.

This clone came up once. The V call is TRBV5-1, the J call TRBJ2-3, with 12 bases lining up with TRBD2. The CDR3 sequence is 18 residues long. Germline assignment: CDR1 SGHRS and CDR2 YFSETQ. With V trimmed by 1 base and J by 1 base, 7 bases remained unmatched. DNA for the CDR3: TGCGCCAGCAGCTTGTCGCTAGCGGGGGGGCTGGGCACAGATACGCAGTATTTT. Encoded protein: CASSLSLAGGLGTDTQYF.

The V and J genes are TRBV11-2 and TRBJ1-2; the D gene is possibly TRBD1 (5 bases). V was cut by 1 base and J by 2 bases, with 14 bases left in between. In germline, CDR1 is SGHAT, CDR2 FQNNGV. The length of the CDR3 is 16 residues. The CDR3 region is CASSLVSGLGNYGYTF. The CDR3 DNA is TGTGCCAGCAGCTTAGTCTCAGGGTTAGGAAACTATGGCTACACCTTC. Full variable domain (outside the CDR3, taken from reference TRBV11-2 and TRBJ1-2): EAGVAQSPRYKIIEKRQSVAFWCNPISGHATLYWYQQILGQGPKLLIQFQNNGVVDDSQLPKDRFSAERLKGVDSTLKIQPAKLEDSAVYLCASSLVSGLGNYGYTFGSGTRLTVV.

The CDR3 loop is CAWSLFGRGAYGYTF. CDR3 in DNA: TGTGCCTGGAGTCTCTTTGGCAGGGGTGCCTATGGCTACACCTTC. The rearrangement links TRBV30 to TRBJ1-2; the D gene is possibly TRBD1 (6 bases). Deletions cut 2 bases from V and 4 bases from J, with 17 bases between. Germline lookup yields CDR1 GTSNPN and CDR2 SVGIG (reference sequence). The CDR3 runs 15 residues.

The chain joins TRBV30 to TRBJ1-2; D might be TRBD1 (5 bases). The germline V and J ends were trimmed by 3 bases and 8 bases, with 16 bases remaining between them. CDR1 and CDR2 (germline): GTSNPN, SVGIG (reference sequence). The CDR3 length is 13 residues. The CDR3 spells CAWRIQGEGGYTF. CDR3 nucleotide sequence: TGTGCCTGGAGGATTCAGGGTGAGGGGGGCTACACCTTC. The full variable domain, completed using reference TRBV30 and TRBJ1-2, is SQTIHQWPATLVQPVGSPLSLECTVEGTSNPNLYWYRQAAGRGLQLLFYSVGIGQISSEVPQNLSASRPQDRQFILSSKKLLLSDSGFYLCAWRIQGEGGYTFGSGTRLTVV.

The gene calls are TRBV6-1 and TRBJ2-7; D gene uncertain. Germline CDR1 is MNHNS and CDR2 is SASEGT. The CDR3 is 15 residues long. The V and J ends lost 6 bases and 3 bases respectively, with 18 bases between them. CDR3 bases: TGTGCCAGCAGGGATTCTAGAGCCTCGAGCTACGAGCAGTACTTC. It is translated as CASRDSRASSYEQYF.

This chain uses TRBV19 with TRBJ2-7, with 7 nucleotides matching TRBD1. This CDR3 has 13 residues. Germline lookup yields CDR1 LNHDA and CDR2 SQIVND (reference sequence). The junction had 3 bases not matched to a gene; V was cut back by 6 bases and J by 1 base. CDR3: CASRDRASYEQYF. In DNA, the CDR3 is TGTGCCAGTAGAGACAGGGCTTCCTACGAGCAGTACTTC.